These 11 T cell receptor beta chains originate from one sample sequenced in a study of shared clonotypes between healthy human individuals (dated by TCRdb to between 2020 and 2021). CD8 naive samples were obtained by positive selection for CCR7 among CD45RO-negative cells, yielding a CD45RA+CCR7+ population from which TemRA cells were excluded. The library was produced with the immunoSEQ multiplex PCR assay. Sourced from immuneACCESS, this table was stored by TCRdb with only in-frame sequences that have V and J called. A share of the clones is absent; for the studies checked, an unresolved V gene accounts for under half, and the remainder has no known explanation. In this sample the table shows about 2.2 million clones, roughly 93% of which occur a single time. 1.5% to 2% of the sample belongs to the ten largest clones. Specimen: naive CD8+ T cells from PBMCs. Read against the paper, the sample's cell subset or site label means: CD45RA+CCR7+. All receptors come from a man between 18 and 35 years old in good health. Some clones in this sample may be carry-over from other donors' samples.

V gene TRBV7-9 combines with J gene TRBJ2-1, with D tentatively TRBD2 (6 bases). CDR1 is SEHNR, CDR2 FQNEAQ, per germline (reference sequence). V lost 4 bases and J lost 9, with 22 bases in between. The CDR3 sequence is 16 residues long. This CDR3 is CASSYRPGLGGGEQFF. In DNA form, the CDR3 reads TGTGCCAGCAGCTACAGGCCGGGACTCGGGGGTGGTGAGCAGTTCTTC. Based on the CDR3 plus reference TRBV7-9 and TRBJ2-1, the full variable domain is DTGVSQNPRHKITKRGQNVTFRCDPISEHNRLYWYRQTLGQGPEFLTYFQNEAQLEKSRLLSDRFSAERPKGSFSTLEIQRTEQGDSAMYLCASSYRPGLGGGEQFFGPGTRLTVL.

This clone showed up just once. V gene TRBV2 combines with J gene TRBJ2-7, with 10 positions matching TRBD1. CDR3 length: 15 residues. Germline values: CDR1 SNHLY, CDR2 FYNNEI. With V trimmed by 4 bases and J by 5 bases, 8 bases remained unmatched. This CDR3 is CASSVEGQGVDEQYF. CDR3 nucleotide sequence: TGTGCCAGCAGTGTGGAAGGACAGGGGGTAGACGAGCAGTACTTC.

The J gene is TRBJ2-7, the V gene TRBV28; TRBD1 matches at 7 bases. This CDR3 has 16 residues. Germline loops: CDR1 MDHEN, CDR2 SYDVKM. Unmatched junction bases numbered 8, after V lost 1 base and J lost 2 bases. The CDR3: CASSLFGTATTYEQYF. The CDR3, as DNA: TGTGCCAGCAGTTTATTTGGGACAGCTACAACCTACGAGCAGTACTTC.

V usage is TRBV25-1 and J usage is TRBJ1-6; D not resolved. Between the trimmed V and J ends, which lost 6 bases and 14 bases, there was a span of 11 bases. Germline assignment: CDR1 MGHDK and CDR2 SYGVNS. The length of the CDR3 is 11 residues. CDR3 nucleotides: TGTGCCAGCAGCGGTGATAAGACCCTCCACTTT. Its translation is CASSGDKTLHF.

The V and J genes are TRBV11-1 and TRBJ2-4; D perhaps matches TRBD2 (6 bases). Germline values: CDR1 SGHAT, CDR2 FQDESV (reference sequence). The CDR3 sequence is 16 residues long. Trimming took off 5 bases at V and 4 bases at J, with 18 bases between the two ends. The chain's CDR3 is CASSPRDSGTKNIQYF. The CDR3, as DNA: TGTGCCAGCAGCCCACGAGATTCCGGGACTAAAAACATTCAGTACTTC.

This clone has just one count. J is TRBJ1-1 and V is TRBV2; a weak D match, TRBD1 (5 bases). Trimming removed 6 bases at V and 4 bases at J, with 18 bases between. The CDR3 runs 15 residues. Germline loops: CDR1 SNHLY, CDR2 FYNNEI. The CDR3 nucleotides read TGTGCCAGCAGGGGACCCCCGGGTGGAGGCACTGAAGCTTTCTTT. Amino acids: CASRGPPGGGTEAFF.

The chain joins TRBV6-5 to TRBJ2-3; TRBD1 matches at 9 bases. The junction had 4 bases not matched to a gene; V was cut back by 6 bases and J by 0 bases. CDR1 is MNHEY, CDR2 SVGAGI, per germline. This CDR3 spans 15 amino acids. In DNA, the CDR3 is TGTGCCAGCAGCCCGACAGGGGGGAGCACAGATACGCAGTATTTT. Residues: CASSPTGGSTDTQYF.

J is TRBJ1-5 and V is TRBV6-5; D gene uncertain. The CDR3 consists of 13 residues. V was pared by 6 bases and J by 4 bases, with 10 bases between. Germline V gives CDR1 MNHEY, CDR2 SVGAGI. CDR3 in DNA: TGTGCCAGCAGGGGCACCCCGAATCAGCCCCAGCATTTT. Residues: CASRGTPNQPQHF.

The chain joins TRBV28 to TRBJ1-5, with D tentatively TRBD1 (5 bases). Germline V gene data show CDR1 as MDHEN and CDR2 as SYDVKM. The germline V and J ends were trimmed by 6 bases and 0 bases, with 18 bases remaining between them. The CDR3 is made up of 17 amino acids. CDR3 sequence (DNA): TGTGCCAGCAGCCGATACAGGCTCCTTAATAGCAATCAGCCCCAGCATTTT. It specifies CASSRYRLLNSNQPQHF. Drawing the rest from reference TRBV28 and TRBJ1-5, the complete variable domain is DVKVTQSSRYLVKRTGEKVFLECVQDMDHENMFWYRQDPGLGLRLIYFSYDVKMKEKGDIPEGYSVSREKKERFSLILESASTNQTSMYLCASSRYRLLNSNQPQHFGDGTRLSIL.

Worth noting for this clone: The same CDR3 arises from other DNA sequences in this sample as well. The V gene is TRBV30, the J gene TRBJ2-7, with 11 bases lining up with TRBD2. This CDR3 has 15 residues. The trim removed 0 bases at V and 6 bases at J, leaving 7 bases unmatched. Germline V gives CDR1 GTSNPN, CDR2 SVGIG (reference sequence). The CDR3 nucleotides are TGTGCCTGGAGTGTCCTGACTAGCGGGACCTCCGAGCAGTACTTC. Translated: CAWSVLTSGTSEQYF.

The chain employs TRBV6-5 and TRBJ2-1; 7 bases agree with TRBD2. V gave up 6 bases and J gave up 7 bases; unmatched junction bases: 6. Looked up from germline, CDR1 is MNHEY and CDR2 is SVGAGI. CDR3 length equals 13 residues. CDR3 sequence: CASRWGEGNEQFF. CDR3 sequence (DNA): TGTGCCAGCAGATGGGGGGAGGGAAATGAGCAGTTCTTC.